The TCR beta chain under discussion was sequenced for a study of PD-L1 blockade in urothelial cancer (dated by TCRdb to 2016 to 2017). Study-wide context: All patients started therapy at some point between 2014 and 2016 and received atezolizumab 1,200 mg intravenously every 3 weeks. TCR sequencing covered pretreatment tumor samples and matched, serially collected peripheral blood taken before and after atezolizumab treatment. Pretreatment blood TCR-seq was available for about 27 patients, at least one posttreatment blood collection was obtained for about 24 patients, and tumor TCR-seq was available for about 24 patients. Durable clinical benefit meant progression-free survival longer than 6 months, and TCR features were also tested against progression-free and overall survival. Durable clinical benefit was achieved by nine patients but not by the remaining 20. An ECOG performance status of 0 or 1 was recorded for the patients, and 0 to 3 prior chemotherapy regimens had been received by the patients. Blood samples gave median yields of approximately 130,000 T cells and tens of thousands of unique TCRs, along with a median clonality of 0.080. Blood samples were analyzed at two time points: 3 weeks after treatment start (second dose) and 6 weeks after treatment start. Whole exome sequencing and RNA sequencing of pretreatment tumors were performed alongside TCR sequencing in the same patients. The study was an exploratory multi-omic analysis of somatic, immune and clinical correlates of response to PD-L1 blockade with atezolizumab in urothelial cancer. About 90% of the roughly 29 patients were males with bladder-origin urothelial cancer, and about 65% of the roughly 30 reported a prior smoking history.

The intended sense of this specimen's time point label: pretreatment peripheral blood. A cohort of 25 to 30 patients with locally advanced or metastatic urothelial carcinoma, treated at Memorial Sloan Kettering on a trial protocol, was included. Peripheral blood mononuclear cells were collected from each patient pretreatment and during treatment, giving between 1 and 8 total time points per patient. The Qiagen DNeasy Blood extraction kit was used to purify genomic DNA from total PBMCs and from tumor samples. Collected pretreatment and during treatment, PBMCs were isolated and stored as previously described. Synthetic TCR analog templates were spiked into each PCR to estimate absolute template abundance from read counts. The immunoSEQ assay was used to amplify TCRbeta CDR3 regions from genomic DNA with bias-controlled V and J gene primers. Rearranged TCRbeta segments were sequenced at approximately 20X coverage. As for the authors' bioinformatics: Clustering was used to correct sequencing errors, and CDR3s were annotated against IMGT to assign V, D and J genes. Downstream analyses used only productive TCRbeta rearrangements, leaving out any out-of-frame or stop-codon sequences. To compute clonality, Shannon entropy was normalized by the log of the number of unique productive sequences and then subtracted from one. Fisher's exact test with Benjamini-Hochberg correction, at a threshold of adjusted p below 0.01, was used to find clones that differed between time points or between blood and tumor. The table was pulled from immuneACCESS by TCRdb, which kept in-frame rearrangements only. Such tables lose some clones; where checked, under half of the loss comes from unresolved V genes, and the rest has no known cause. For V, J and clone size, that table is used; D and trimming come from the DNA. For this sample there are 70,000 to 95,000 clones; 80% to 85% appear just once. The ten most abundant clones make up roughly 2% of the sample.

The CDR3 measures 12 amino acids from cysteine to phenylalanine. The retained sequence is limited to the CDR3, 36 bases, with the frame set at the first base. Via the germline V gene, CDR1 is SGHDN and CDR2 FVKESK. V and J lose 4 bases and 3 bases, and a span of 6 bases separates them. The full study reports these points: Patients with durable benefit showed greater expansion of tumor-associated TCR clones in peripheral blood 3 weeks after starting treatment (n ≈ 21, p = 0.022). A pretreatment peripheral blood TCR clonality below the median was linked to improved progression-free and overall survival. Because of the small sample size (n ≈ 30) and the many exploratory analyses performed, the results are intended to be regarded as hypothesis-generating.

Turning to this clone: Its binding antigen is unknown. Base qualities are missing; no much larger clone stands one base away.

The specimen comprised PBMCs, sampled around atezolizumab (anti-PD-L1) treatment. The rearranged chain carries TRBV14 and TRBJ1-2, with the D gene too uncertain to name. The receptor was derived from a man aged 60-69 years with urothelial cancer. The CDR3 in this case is CASSPRDYGYTF. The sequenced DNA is TGTGCCAGCAGCCCGCGTGACTATGGCTACACCTTC.